The clone carrying this T cell receptor beta chain has at least ten counts. What was amplified from RNA transcripts were TCR beta CDR3 regions. During a first-round RT-PCR of the TCR CDR3, the HTBI primer set was used. TCRdb reanalysed the multiplex PCR reads using MiXCR and keeps one entry per CDR3 protein. Of about 400,000 distinct CDR3 sequences in the sample, approximately 14% are singletons; the top ten hold just under 8%. The germline V gene encodes CDR1 SGHAT and CDR2 FQNNGV. CDR3 length: 18 amino acids. The V and J ends lost 0 bases and 3 bases, in that order; junction bases with no gene match: 8. These data come from a study of T cells in Graves' hyperthyroidism and ophthalmopathy.

This TCR derives from a woman between 18 and 30 years old with Graves' hyperthyroidism. Specimen: blood. The chain couples TRBV11-2 to TRBJ2-1; 10 nucleotides align to TRBD2. The CDR3 region has the DNA TGTGCCAGCAGCTTAGAATTTGCACTAGCGGGAAACTACAATGAGCAGTTCTTC. This encodes CASSLEFALAGNYNEQFF.